This T cell receptor (beta chain) stems from a study of Ad26.COV2.S vaccination and SARS-CoV-2 variants. Study observations and caveats: Vaccine recipients had higher spike-specific TCR breadth than placebo recipients. Measurement of non-spike TCR breadth gave similar results in vaccine and placebo recipients. Spike-specific CD8+ and CD4+ T cell responses reportedly showed substantial breadth after vaccination.

Treatment defined: roughly 20 received Ad26.COV2.S at low or high dose, single or two shots; about 5 received placebo; per-sample allocation not given. It was on day 63 after the first vaccine or placebo injection that samples were taken. The repertoire was sequenced with immunoSEQ multiplex PCR; TCRdb's copy has only in-frame clones and lacks some. Of hundreds of thousands of clones in the sample, roughly 80% are singletons; the top ten hold more than 7%. With regard to this clone: Antigen unknown.

The CDR3 is made up of 21 amino acids. The TCR originated in a person aged 18 to 65 who received the Ad26.COV2.S COVID-19 vaccine or a placebo. The sample was peripheral blood, taken in a trial of Ad26.COV2.S vaccine versus placebo. V and J are TRBV21-1 and TRBJ2-1; the table gives TRBD2 as D, unverified against the DNA. TRBV21-1 is flagged as a pseudogene. The DNA for the CDR3 is TGTGCCAGCAGCAATCTGGCTTTGGGTCACGTGGCGGGAGAAAAGTGCAATGAGCAGTTCTTC. Protein: CASSNLALGHVAGEKCNEQFF.